These T cell receptor beta chains were read from a single sample in a study of cytomegalovirus exposure and HLA in healthy donors. Only in-frame clones appear in the TCRdb table, and some are missing; sequencing was by immunoSEQ multiplex PCR. The profile shows around 100,000 clones, 73% of them singletons. The sequenced sample was PBMCs. The receptors stem from a woman aged 25 to 45 in good health and CMV-seronegative. The CDR3 runs from the conserved cysteine through the conserved F or W. A D gene is named only where the DNA matches it firmly. Size is omitted from some rows. Given values are once, few, many or a class for expanded clones.

J gene	V gene	D gene	clone size	CDR3 protein	CDR3 DNA
TRBJ1-1	TRBV19	-	few	CASSQVTEAFF	TGTGCCAGTAGCCAGGTCACTGAAGCTTTCTTT
TRBJ1-3	TRBV6-1	-	-	CASSKDRYSGNTIYF	TGTGCCAGCAGCAAGGACAGATACTCTGGAAACACCATATATTTT
TRBJ2-2	TRBV15	-	-	CATSPRVQFGFSGGELFF	TGTGCCACCAGCCCCAGGGTACAGTTCGGATTTAGTGGCGGGGAGCTGTTTTTT
TRBJ2-5	TRBV7-9	TRBD2	once	CASSFGTSGQETQYF	TGTGCCAGCAGCTTCGGTACTAGCGGGCAAGAGACCCAGTACTTC
TRBJ1-3	TRBV18	-	-	CASSLQGSGNTIYF	TGTGCCAGCTCCCTCCAGGGGTCTGGAAACACCATATATTTT
TRBJ1-5	TRBV7-8	TRBD1	few	CASSKDRADQPQHF	TGTGCCAGCAGCAAGGACAGGGCGGATCAGCCCCAGCATTTT
TRBJ1-2	TRBV30	-	-	CAWTGLVYGYTF	TGTGCCTGGACAGGGTTAGTCTATGGCTACACCTTC
TRBJ1-5	TRBV6-1	TRBD1	once	CASSDSGGSQPQHF	TGTGCCAGCAGTGATTCAGGGGGAAGTCAGCCCCAGCATTTT
TRBJ1-4	TRBV4-1	-	-	CASSPPFGEVGEKLFF	TGCGCCAGCAGCCCCCCCTTTGGGGAGGTAGGAGAAAAACTGTTTTTT
TRBJ2-7	TRBV30	TRBD1	-	CAWNRVHFLGDRDYEQYF	TGTGCCTGGAATCGAGTTCACTTCTTGGGGGACAGAGACTACGAGCAGTACTTC
TRBJ2-4	TRBV6-5	-	-	CASRQYLAKNIQYF	TGTGCCAGCCGACAGTATCTAGCCAAAAACATTCAGTACTTC
TRBJ1-2	TRBV30	TRBD1	few	CAWSAGTGVHYGYTF	TGTGCCTGGAGTGCCGGGACAGGGGTACACTATGGCTACACCTTC
TRBJ2-7	TRBV25-1	TRBD2	-	CASRGLAGVGDPYEQYF	TGTGCCAGCAGAGGGCTAGCGGGAGTAGGGGACCCCTACGAGCAGTACTTC
TRBJ2-3	TRBV5-1	TRBD1	-	CASSLAGGVGTDTQYF	TGCGCCAGCAGCTTGGCAGGGGGCGTTGGCACAGATACGCAGTATTTT
TRBJ2-5	TRBV4-2	-	-	CASSPEQTGVLGTQYF	TGTGCCAGCAGCCCAGAGCAGACGGGGGTTCTGGGGACCCAGTACTTC
TRBJ1-5	TRBV5-6	TRBD1	-	CASSSQDRGLDQPQHF	TGTGCCAGCAGCTCACAGGACAGGGGGCTCGATCAGCCCCAGCATTTT
TRBJ1-1	TRBV4-3	-	-	CASSQDFHWVRTEAFF	TGCGCCAGCAGCCAAGACTTTCATTGGGTGAGGACTGAAGCTTTCTTT
TRBJ2-5	TRBV30	TRBD2	once	CAWGPLRTSGSGETQYF	TGTGCCTGGGGACCACTTAGGACTAGCGGGAGCGGAGAGACCCAGTACTTC
TRBJ2-3	TRBV5-1	TRBD1	-	CASSSGQGSTDTQYF	TGCGCCAGCAGCTCCGGACAGGGAAGCACAGATACGCAGTATTTT
TRBJ1-2	TRBV9	-	few	CASSHEDGYTF	TGTGCCAGCAGCCACGAGGATGGCTACACCTTC
TRBJ1-1	TRBV14	-	-	CASSQEPIPRGTEAFF	TGTGCCAGCAGCCAAGAGCCCATCCCGCGGGGCACTGAAGCTTTCTTT
TRBJ1-5	TRBV5-6	-	-	CASSLNGQSNQPQHF	TGTGCCAGCAGCTTGAATGGACAGAGCAATCAGCCCCAGCATTTT
TRBJ2-2	TRBV6-4	-	-	CASSAGREAGELFF	TGTGCCAGCAGTGCCGGCCGCGAGGCCGGGGAGCTGTTTTTT
TRBJ1-1	TRBV19	-	-	CASPADLTEAFF	TGTGCCAGTCCAGCGGACCTGACTGAAGCTTTCTTT
TRBJ1-2	TRBV7-8	-	few	CASSFEGAGDYGYTF	TGTGCCAGCAGCTTCGAAGGGGCAGGAGACTATGGCTACACCTTC
TRBJ1-1	TRBV6-6	TRBD1	-	CASSYSGGLQNTEAFF	TGTGCCAGCAGTTACTCAGGGGGCCTACAGAACACTGAAGCTTTCTTT
TRBJ1-1	TRBV2	-	-	CASRGIATTEAFF	TGTGCCAGCAGGGGTATCGCGACAACTGAAGCTTTCTTT
TRBJ1-1	TRBV29-1	-	-	CSVVSVTEAFF	TGCAGCGTTGTTTCAGTTACTGAAGCTTTCTTT
TRBJ2-1	TRBV9	TRBD2	-	CASSVGTSRGNEQFF	TGTGCCAGCAGCGTAGGGACTAGCAGAGGCAATGAGCAGTTCTTC
TRBJ1-1	TRBV7-2	TRBD1	-	CASSLRNQGVIAHEAFF	TGTGCCAGCAGCTTACGCAACCAGGGGGTTATTGCTCATGAAGCTTTCTTT
TRBJ2-6	TRBV5-6	TRBD1	few	CASSLPGGVSGANVLTF	TGTGCCAGCAGCTTGCCAGGGGGCGTCTCTGGGGCCAACGTCCTGACTTTC
TRBJ1-2	TRBV11-3	TRBD1	-	CASSRDRGHNYGYTF	TGTGCCAGCTCTCGAGACAGGGGGCACAACTATGGCTACACCTTC
TRBJ2-1	TRBV27	-	-	CASSEGLYNEQLF	TGTGCCAGCTCCGAGGGACTTTACAATGAGCAGCTCTTC
TRBJ1-2	TRBV29-1	TRBD1	-	CSVEGQQGVPYGYTF	TGCAGCGTTGAGGGCCAGCAGGGGGTTCCCTATGGCTACACCTTC
TRBJ1-1	TRBV7-9	-	-	CASSSPGRDTMNTEAFF	TGTGCCAGCAGCTCCCCTGGGAGGGACACCATGAACACTGAAGCTTTCTTT
TRBJ2-5	TRBV2	-	-	CASSDPGGETQYF	TGTGCCAGCAGTGACCCAGGAGGAGAGACCCAGTACTTC
TRBJ1-1	TRBV4-2	-	-	CASSQVSGVLNTEAFF	TGTGCCAGCAGCCAAGTCTCCGGGGTACTGAACACTGAAGCTTTCTTT
TRBJ2-1	TRBV5-4	TRBD2	-	CASSSRLAGGNEQFF	TGTGCCAGCAGCTCACGACTAGCGGGAGGGAATGAGCAGTTCTTC
TRBJ1-1	TRBV6-5	-	few	CASSYTDSTEAFF	TGTGCCAGCAGTTACACCGACAGTACTGAAGCTTTCTTT
TRBJ1-2	TRBV25-1	TRBD1	-	CASSVGGTGGFGCTF	TGTGCCAGCAGTGTAGGAGGGACAGGGGGCTTTGGCTGCACCTTC
TRBJ2-2	TRBV30	-	-	CAWSDRGWSGELFF	TGTGCCTGGAGTGATAGGGGTTGGTCCGGGGAGCTGTTTTTT
TRBJ2-3	TRBV15	TRBD2	-	CATSSTLVGAGIRTDTQYF	TGTGCCACCAGCAGTACCCTAGTCGGAGCGGGGATACGCACAGATACGCAGTATTTT
TRBJ1-5	TRBV15	-	-	CATSRDGAGTYDNQPQHF	TGTGCCACCAGCAGAGATGGGGCAGGGACTTACGACAATCAGCCCCAGCATTTT
TRBJ2-7	TRBV7-9	TRBD1	-	CATAGTENYEQYF	TGTGCCACCGCCGGGACAGAAAACTACGAGCAGTACTTC
TRBJ1-4	TRBV19	-	few	CASSIAGATEATNEKLFF	TGTGCCAGTAGTATAGCCGGCGCCACGGAGGCAACTAATGAAAAACTGTTTTTT
TRBJ2-7	TRBV7-6	-	-	CASSTLGEQYF	TGTGCCAGCAGCACACTAGGAGAGCAGTACTTC
TRBJ1-2	TRBV5-1	-	once	CASSLEVAGVGYTF	TGCGCCAGCAGCTTGGAGGTTGCGGGGGTAGGCTACACCTTC
TRBJ2-5	TRBV2	-	-	CASSEQLQETQYF	TGTGCCAGCAGTGAACAGTTACAAGAGACCCAGTACTTC
TRBJ2-1	TRBV28	-	-	CASKVGGSANEQFF	TGTGCCAGCAAGGTAGGGGGTTCGGCTAATGAGCAGTTCTTC
TRBJ1-2	TRBV6-5	-	-	CASSRTIGNNYGYTF	TGTGCCAGCAGTAGGACCATCGGGAATAACTATGGCTACACCTTC
TRBJ2-7	TRBV18	TRBD1	-	CASSPTGVDEQYF	TGTGCCAGCTCACCAACAGGGGTGGACGAGCAGTACTTC
TRBJ1-5	TRBV21-1	-	-	CASVRLRKNQPQHF	TGTGCCAGCGTCAGACTGCGAAAAAATCAGCCCCAGCATTTT
TRBJ1-6	TRBV18	-	-	CASSPPGAASYNSPLHF	TGTGCCAGCTCACCTCCAGGGGCGGCCTCCTATAATTCACCCCTCCACTTT
TRBJ2-2	TRBV19	TRBD1	-	CASSIGQGTGELFF	TGTGCCAGTAGTATCGGACAGGGGACCGGGGAGCTGTTTTTT
TRBJ2-7	TRBV5-1	TRBD2	-	CASSLPSSGEYYEQYF	TGCGCCAGCAGCTTGCCTTCTAGCGGGGAGTACTACGAGCAGTACTTC